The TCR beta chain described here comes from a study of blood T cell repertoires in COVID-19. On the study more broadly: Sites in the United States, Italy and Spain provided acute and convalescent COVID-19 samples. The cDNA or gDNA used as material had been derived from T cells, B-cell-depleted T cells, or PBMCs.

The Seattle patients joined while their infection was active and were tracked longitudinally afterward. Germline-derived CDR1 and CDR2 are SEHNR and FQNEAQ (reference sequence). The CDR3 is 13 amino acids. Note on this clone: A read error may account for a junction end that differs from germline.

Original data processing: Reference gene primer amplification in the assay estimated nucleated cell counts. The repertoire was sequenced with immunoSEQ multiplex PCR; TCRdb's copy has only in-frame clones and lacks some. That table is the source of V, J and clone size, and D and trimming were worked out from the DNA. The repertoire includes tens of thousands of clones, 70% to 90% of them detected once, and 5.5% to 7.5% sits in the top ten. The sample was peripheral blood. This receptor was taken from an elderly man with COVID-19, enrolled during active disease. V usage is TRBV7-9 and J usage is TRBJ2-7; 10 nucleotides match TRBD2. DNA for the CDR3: TGTGCCAGCAGCATAGCGGGGGGCTACGAGCAGTACTTC. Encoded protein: CASSIAGGYEQYF.